These 3 T cell receptor beta chains originate from one sample sequenced in a study of blood T cell repertoires in COVID-19 (TCRdb year 2020). Library preparation used the immunoSEQ multiplex PCR assay. This immuneACCESS table, as held by TCRdb, lists in-frame sequences with V and J called but not all clones. Of the missing ones, under half trace to an unresolved V gene in checked studies; the others have no known cause. This sample is represented by about 330,000 clones; about 90% of them were singletons. Together, the top ten hold around 5% of the sample. Sequenced input: PBMCs or T cells enriched from blood (not recorded which). All receptors come from a young man who had recovered from COVID-19.

V is TRBV3-1 (or the pseudogene TRBV3-2) and J is TRBJ1-4; unclear D gene. Trimming shortened V by 6 bases and J by 0 bases, and 11 bases separated the two germline ends. Germline CDR1 is LGHDT and CDR2 is YNNKEL (reference sequence). The length of the CDR3 is 15 residues. The CDR3 DNA sequence: TGTGCCAGCAGTCGGAAACTACCAACTAATGAAAAACTGTTTTTT. As protein: CASSRKLPTNEKLFF.

J is TRBJ2-3 and V is TRBV7-3, with 8 bases that match TRBD1. The V gene's germline CDR1 is SGHTA and CDR2 FQGTGA. Losses at the gene ends were 5 bases for V and 2 bases for J; bases not matched to a gene: 9. The length of the CDR3 is 16 residues. The CDR3 spells CASSQGGQGPTDTQYF. CDR3 bases: TGTGCCAGCAGCCAAGGTGGACAGGGACCCACAGATACGCAGTATTTT.

The chain carries TRBV27 and TRBJ2-1; D not resolved. Germline V gives CDR1 MNHEY, CDR2 SMNVEV (reference sequence). Trimming left V 0 bases short and J 7 bases short, with 16 bases between. CDR3 length: 16 residues. CDR3 DNA sequence: TGTGCCAGCAGTTTATCGATAAGTGGCGGCTTGAATGAGCAGTTCTTC. Residues: CASSLSISGGLNEQFF.